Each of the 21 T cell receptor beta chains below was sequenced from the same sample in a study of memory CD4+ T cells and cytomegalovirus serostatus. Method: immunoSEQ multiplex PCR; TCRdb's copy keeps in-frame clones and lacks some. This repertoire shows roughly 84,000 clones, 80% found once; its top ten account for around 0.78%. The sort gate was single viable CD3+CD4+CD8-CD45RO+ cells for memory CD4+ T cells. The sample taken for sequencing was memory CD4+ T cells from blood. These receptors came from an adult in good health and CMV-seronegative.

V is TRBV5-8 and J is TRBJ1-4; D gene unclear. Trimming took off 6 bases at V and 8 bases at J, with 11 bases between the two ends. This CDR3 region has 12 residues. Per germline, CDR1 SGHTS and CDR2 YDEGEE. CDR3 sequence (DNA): TGTGCCAGCACCCCATCCGGGGAAAAACTGTTTTTT. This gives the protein CASTPSGEKLFF.

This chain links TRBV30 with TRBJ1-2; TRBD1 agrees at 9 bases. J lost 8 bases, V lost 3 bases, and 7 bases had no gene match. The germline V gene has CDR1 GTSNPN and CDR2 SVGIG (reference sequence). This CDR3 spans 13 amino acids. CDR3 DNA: TGTGCCTGGAGCCAAACAGGGGGCAACGGCTACACCTTC. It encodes CAWSQTGGNGYTF.

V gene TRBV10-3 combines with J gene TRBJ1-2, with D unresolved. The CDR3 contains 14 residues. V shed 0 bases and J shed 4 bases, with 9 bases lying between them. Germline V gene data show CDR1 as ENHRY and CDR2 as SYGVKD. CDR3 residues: CAISESGGTYGYTF. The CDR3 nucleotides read TGTGCCATCAGTGAGTCGGGAGGTACCTATGGCTACACCTTC.

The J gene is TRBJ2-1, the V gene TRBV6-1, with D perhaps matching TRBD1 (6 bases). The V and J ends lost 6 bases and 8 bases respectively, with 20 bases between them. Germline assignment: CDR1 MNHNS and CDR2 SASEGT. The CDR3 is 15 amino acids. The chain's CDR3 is CASRHRVLHGDEQFF. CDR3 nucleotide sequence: TGTGCCAGCAGACACAGGGTCCTGCATGGCGATGAGCAGTTCTTC.

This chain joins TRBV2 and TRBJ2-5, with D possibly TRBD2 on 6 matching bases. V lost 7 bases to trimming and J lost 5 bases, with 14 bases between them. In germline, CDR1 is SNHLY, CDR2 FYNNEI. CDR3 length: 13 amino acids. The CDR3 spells CASTLDYYETQYF. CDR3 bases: TGTGCCAGCACCCTGGACTATTACGAGACCCAGTACTTC.

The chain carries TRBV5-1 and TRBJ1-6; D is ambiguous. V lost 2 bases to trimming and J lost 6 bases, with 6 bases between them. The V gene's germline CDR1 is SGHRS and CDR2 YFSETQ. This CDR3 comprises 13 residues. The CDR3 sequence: CASSLEGNSPLHF. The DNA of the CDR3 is TGCGCCAGCAGCTTAGAAGGTAATTCACCCCTCCACTTT.

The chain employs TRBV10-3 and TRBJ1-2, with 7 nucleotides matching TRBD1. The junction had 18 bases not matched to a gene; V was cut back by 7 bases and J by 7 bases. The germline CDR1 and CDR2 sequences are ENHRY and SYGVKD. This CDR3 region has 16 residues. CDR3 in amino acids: CAITPNGAQGQSGYTF. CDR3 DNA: TGTGCCATCACCCCGAACGGGGCACAGGGGCAGAGTGGCTACACCTTC.

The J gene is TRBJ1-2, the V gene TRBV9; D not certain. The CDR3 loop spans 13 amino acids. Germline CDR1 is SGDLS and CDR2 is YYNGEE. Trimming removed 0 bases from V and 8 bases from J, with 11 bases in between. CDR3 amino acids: CASSVGVPGGYTF. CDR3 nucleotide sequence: TGTGCCAGCAGCGTAGGCGTACCCGGCGGCTACACCTTC.

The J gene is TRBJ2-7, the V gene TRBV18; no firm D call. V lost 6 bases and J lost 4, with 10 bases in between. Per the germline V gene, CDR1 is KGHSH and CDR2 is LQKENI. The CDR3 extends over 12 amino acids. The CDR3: CASSSLRYEQYF. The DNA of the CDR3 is TGTGCCAGCTCGTCCCTAAGATACGAGCAGTACTTC.

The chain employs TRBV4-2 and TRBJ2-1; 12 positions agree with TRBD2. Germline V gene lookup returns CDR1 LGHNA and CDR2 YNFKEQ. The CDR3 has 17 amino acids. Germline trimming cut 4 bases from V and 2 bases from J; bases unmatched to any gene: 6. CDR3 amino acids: CASSPRASGGAYNEQFF. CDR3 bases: TGTGCCAGCAGCCCAAGGGCTAGCGGGGGGGCCTACAATGAGCAGTTCTTC.

The CDR3 loop is CASSLAGQKHNTGELFF. Written as DNA, the CDR3 is TGCGCCAGCAGCTTGGCGGGGCAGAAGCACAACACCGGGGAGCTGTTTTTT. The chain has TRBV5-1 and TRBJ2-2, with D tentatively TRBD1 or TRBD2 (5 bases each). Germline V CDR1 and CDR2: SGHRS, YFSETQ. The CDR3 loop spans 17 amino acids. Trimming stripped 0 bases from V and 2 bases from J, with 14 bases between.

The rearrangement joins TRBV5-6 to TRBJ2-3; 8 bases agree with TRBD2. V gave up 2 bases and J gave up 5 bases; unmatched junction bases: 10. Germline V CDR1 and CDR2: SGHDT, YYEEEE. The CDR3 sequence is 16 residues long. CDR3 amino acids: CASSFNAGGRQDTQYF. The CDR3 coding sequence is TGTGCCAGCAGCTTCAACGCGGGGGGCAGACAAGATACGCAGTATTTT.

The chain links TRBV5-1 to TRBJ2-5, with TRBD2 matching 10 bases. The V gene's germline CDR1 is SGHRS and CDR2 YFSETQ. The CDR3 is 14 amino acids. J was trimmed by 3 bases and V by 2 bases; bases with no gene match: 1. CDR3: CASSFLAGEETQYF. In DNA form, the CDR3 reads TGCGCCAGCAGCTTTCTAGCGGGGGAAGAGACCCAGTACTTC.

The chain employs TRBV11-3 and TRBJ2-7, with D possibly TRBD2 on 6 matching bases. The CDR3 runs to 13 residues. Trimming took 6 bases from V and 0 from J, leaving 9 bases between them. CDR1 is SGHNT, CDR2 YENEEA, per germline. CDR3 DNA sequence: TGTGCCAGCAGTTTGGGGGGCTCCTACGAGCAGTACTTC. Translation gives CASSLGGSYEQYF.

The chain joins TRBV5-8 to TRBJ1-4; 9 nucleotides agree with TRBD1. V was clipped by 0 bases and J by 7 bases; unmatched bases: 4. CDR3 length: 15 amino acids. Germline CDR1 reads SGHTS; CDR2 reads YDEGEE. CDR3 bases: TGTGCCAGCAGCTTGGACAGGGGGCGCAGTGAAAAACTGTTTTTT. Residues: CASSLDRGRSEKLFF.

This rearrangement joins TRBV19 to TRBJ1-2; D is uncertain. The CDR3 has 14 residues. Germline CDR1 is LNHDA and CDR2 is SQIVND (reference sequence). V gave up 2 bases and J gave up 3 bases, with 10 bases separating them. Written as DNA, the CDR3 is TGTGCCAGTAGTATACCGGGTCCCTACTATGGCTACACCTTC. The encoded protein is CASSIPGPYYGYTF. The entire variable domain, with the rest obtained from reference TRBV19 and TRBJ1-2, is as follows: DGGITQSPKYLFRKEGQNVTLSCEQNLNHDAMYWYRQDPGQGLRLIYYSQIVNDFQKGDIAEGYSVSREKKESFPLTVTSAQKNPTAFYLCASSIPGPYYGYTFGSGTRLTVV.

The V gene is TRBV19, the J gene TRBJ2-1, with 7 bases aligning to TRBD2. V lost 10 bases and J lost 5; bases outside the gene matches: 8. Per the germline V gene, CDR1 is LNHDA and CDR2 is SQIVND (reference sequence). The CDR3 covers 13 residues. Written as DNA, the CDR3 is TGTGCCATAAGAACTAGCGAGCACAATGAGCAGTTCTTC. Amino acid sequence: CAIRTSEHNEQFF.

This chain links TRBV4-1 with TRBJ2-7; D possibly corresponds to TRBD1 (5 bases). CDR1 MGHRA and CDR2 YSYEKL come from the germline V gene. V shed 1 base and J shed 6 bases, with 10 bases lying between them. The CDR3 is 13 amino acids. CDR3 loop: CASSQADRLEQYF. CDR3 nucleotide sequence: TGCGCCAGCAGCCAAGCCGACAGACTCGAGCAGTACTTC.

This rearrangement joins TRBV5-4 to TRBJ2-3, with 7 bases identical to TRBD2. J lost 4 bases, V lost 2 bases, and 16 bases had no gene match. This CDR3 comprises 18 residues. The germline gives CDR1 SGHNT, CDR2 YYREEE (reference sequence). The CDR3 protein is CASSFKSGSSGVADTQYF. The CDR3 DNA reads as TGTGCCAGCAGCTTTAAGAGTGGTTCGAGCGGGGTGGCAGATACGCAGTATTTT. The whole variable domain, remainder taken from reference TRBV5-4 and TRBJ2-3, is ETGVTQSPTHLIKTRGQQVTLRCSSQSGHNTVSWYQQALGQGPQFIFQYYREEENGRGNFPPRFSGLQFPNYSSELNVNALELDDSALYLCASSFKSGSSGVADTQYFGPGTRLTVL.

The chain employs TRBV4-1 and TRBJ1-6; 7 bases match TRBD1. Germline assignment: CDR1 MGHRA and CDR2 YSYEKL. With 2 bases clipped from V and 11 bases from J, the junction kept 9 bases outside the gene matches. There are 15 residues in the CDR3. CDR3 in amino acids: CASSQLLGGRAPLHF. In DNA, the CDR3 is TGCGCCAGCAGCCAACTTCTAGGGGGCAGGGCACCCCTCCACTTT.

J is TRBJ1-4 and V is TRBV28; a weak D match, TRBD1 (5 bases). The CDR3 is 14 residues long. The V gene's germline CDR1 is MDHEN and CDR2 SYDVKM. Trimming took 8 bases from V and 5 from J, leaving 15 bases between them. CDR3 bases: TGTGCCAGCCGCCTGCAGACAGCGAATGAAAAACTGTTTTTT. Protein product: CASRLQTANEKLFF. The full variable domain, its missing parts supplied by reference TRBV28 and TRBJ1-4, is DVKVTQSSRYLVKRTGEKVFLECVQDMDHENMFWYRQDPGLGLRLIYFSYDVKMKEKGDIPEGYSVSREKKERFSLILESASTNQTSMYLCASRLQTANEKLFFGSGTQLSVL.